Presented here are 8 T cell receptor beta chains from one specimen sequenced in a study of T-cell reconstitution after alpha-beta-depleted transplantation in children. The TCRbeta library was prepared with unique molecular identifiers. TCRdb recomputed calls from the PCR reads with MiXCR, one row per CDR3 protein. The table includes about 540,000 distinct CDR3 sequences, around 18% detected once. The specimen was PBMCs from the stem cell graft donor, collected from the stem cell graft. The receptors were sampled from a human donor who donated a stem cell graft to a child with acute lymphoblastic leukemia.

This clonotype came up many times. V gene TRBV5-5 combines with J gene TRBJ2-7; D is ambiguous. Germline-derived CDR1 and CDR2 are SGHKS and YYEKEE (reference sequence). Trimming shortened V by 1 base and J by 6 bases, and 11 bases separated the two germline ends. This CDR3 has 13 amino acids. This chain's CDR3 is CASSLMIPGEQYF. CDR3 coding DNA: TGTGCCAGCAGCTTGATGATACCGGGCGAGCAGTACTTC.

This clonotype has only a few counts. The V gene is TRBV6-1, the J gene TRBJ2-1, with TRBD2 matching over 9 bases. CDR1 MNHNS and CDR2 SASEGT come from the germline V gene. The junction had 9 bases not matched to a gene; V was cut back by 6 bases and J by 0 bases. The CDR3 has 17 residues. The CDR3 DNA follows: TGTGCCAGCAGCCGACCCCTTAGCGGGAGCTCCTACAATGAGCAGTTCTTC. Its protein is CASSRPLSGSSYNEQFF.

The sample holds a few counts of this clonotype. V is TRBV12-3 or TRBV12-4 and J is TRBJ2-3, with 15 bases lining up with TRBD2. J was trimmed by 3 bases and V by 5 bases; bases with no gene match: 6. The CDR3 runs 17 residues. Here the CDR3 reads CASSRPGLAGGTDTQYF. The DNA of the CDR3 is TGTGCCAGCAGTCGCCCGGGACTAGCGGGAGGTACAGATACGCAGTATTTT.

This clonotype occurred a few times. This chain uses TRBV5-1 with TRBJ1-1; D gene unclear. This CDR3 is 14 amino acids long. V lost 3 bases, J lost 1 base, and 10 bases lay in between. Germline V CDR1 and CDR2: SGHRS, YFSETQ. The CDR3 protein is CASSYAHSNTEAFF. In nucleotides, the CDR3 is TGCGCCAGCAGCTACGCGCATTCGAACACTGAAGCTTTCTTT.

The chain carries TRBV13 and TRBJ2-2; 11 bases line up with TRBD2. This CDR3 is built from 16 residues. V gave up 4 bases and J gave up 5 bases; unmatched junction bases: 6. The V gene's germline CDR1 is PRHDT and CDR2 FYEKMQ (reference sequence). CDR3 nucleotides: TGTGCCAGCAGCTCCTTGGGACTAGCGGAAACCGGGGAGCTGTTTTTT. It encodes CASSSLGLAETGELFF. Complete variable domain (other parts from reference TRBV13 and TRBJ2-2): AAGVIQSPRHLIKEKRETATLKCYPIPRHDTVYWYQQGPGQDPQFLISFYEKMQSDKGSIPDRFSAQQFSDYHSELNMSSLELGDSALYFCASSSLGLAETGELFFGEGSRLTVL.

The chain links TRBV24-1 to TRBJ2-7; the match to TRBD1 covers 7 bases. The germline gives CDR1 KGHDR, CDR2 SFDVKD. Germline trimming cut 4 bases from V and 3 bases from J; bases unmatched to any gene: 5. This CDR3 is built from 14 residues. The CDR3 protein is CATSDGQAYYEQYF. The CDR3 nucleotides are TGTGCCACCAGTGACGGACAGGCCTACTACGAGCAGTACTTC.

The rearrangement joins TRBV5-1 to TRBJ2-6; D may correspond to TRBD1 or TRBD2 (5 bases each). The CDR3 totals 18 residues. The germline V gene encodes CDR1 SGHRS and CDR2 YFSETQ. V shed 3 bases and J shed 0 bases, with 16 bases lying between them. The CDR3 DNA is TGCGCCAGCAGCTCGATCAGGGACCCGTTCTCTGGGGCCAACGTCCTGACTTTC. It is translated as CASSSIRDPFSGANVLTF.

The chain recombines TRBV12-3 or TRBV12-4 with TRBJ2-4; TRBD2 matches at 8 bases. The CDR3 length is 13 residues. Trimming removed 4 bases from V and 6 bases from J; junction bases left unmatched: 2. This chain's CDR3 is CASSYLAGNIQYF. The CDR3 DNA follows: TGTGCCAGCAGTTATCTAGCGGGAAACATTCAGTACTTC.